This is a list of T cell receptor beta chains from one sample in a study of OX40 agonist ivuxolimab in advanced cancers. Some clones are missing from TCRdb's copy, which holds only in-frame ones; the method was immunoSEQ multiplex PCR. In the table there are some 98,000 clones, over 75% of which are singletons. The source was CD4+ or CD8+ T cells sorted from blood, collected in a trial of the OX40 agonist ivuxolimab. The receptors stem from an adult with an advanced solid tumor such as melanoma, head and neck, liver or kidney cancer. Both conserved end residues are part of each CDR3. D genes are given only for firm matches. Only part of the rows carry a size: once, few, many, or a class if the clone is expanded.

cdr3_aa,clone_size,v_call,d_call
CASSRSPGTQYF,-,TRBV7-2,-
CAWISPGTKNTGELFF,-,TRBV30,-
CASSPTGGVEKLFF,-,TRBV11-2,TRBD1
CASSPAYEQYF,-,TRBV11-2,-
CASSRDRQETQYF,-,TRBV19,TRBD1
CASSEQKNIQYF,-,TRBV2,-
CASSEQSWYEQYF,-,TRBV6-1,-
CASSGPEGGQETQYF,-,TRBV21-1,-
CASSGGHVTGELFF,-,TRBV2,-
CASSMGQSTNEKLFF,-,TRBV7-9,TRBD1
CAWSGGIVGAFF,-,TRBV30,-
CASSLNDRVGYTF,few,TRBV7-9,TRBD1
CASSLGGQGPSGYTF,-,TRBV5-4,TRBD1
CASSLVPERRRTEAFF,-,TRBV5-1,-
CASSLWGTANQPQHF,-,TRBV5-6,TRBD1
CASSLALAGGRDEQFF,-,TRBV7-8,TRBD2
CASSFLSSGRTNNEQFF,-,TRBV7-2,-
CASSASTDTQYF,-,TRBV7-3,-
CASSLAVGTEAFF,-,TRBV5-1,-
CASSVEETARRGELFF,-,TRBV9,-
CASSVGATTDTQYF,-,TRBV9,-